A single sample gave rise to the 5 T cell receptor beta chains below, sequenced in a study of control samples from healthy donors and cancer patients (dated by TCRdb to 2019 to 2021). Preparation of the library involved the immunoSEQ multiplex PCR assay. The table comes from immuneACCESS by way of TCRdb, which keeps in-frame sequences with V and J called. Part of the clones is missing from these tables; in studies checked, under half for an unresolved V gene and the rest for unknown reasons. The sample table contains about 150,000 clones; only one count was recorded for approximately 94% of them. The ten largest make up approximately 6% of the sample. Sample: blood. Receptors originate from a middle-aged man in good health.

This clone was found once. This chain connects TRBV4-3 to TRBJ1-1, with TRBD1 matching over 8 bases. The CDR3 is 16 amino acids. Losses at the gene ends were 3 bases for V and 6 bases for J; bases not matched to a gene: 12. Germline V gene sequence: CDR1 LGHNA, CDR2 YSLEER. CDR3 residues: CASSQLTGASNPEAFF. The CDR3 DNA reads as TGCGCCAGCAGCCAGTTGACAGGGGCGTCAAACCCTGAAGCTTTCTTT.

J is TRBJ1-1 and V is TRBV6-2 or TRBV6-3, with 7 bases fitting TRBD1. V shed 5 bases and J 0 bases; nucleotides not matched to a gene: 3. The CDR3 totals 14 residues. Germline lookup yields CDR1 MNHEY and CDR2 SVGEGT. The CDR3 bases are TGTGCCAGCAGTCACAGGGGTTTGAACACTGAAGCTTTCTTT. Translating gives CASSHRGLNTEAFF.

CDR3 DNA sequence: TGTGCCAGCAGCTTCGCGGGGGTGGGGAATGAGCAGTTCTTC. It yields the protein CASSFAGVGNEQFF. V is TRBV5-5 and J is TRBJ2-1, with 7 bases that match TRBD2. Trimming removed 2 bases from V and 7 bases from J; junction bases left unmatched: 6. CDR1 is SGHKS and CDR2 is YYEKEE in the germline V gene (reference sequence). The CDR3 loop spans 14 amino acids. The full variable domain, its missing parts supplied by reference TRBV5-5 and TRBJ2-1, is DAGVTQSPTHLIKTRGQQVTLRCSPISGHKSVSWYQQVLGQGPQFIFQYYEKEERGRGNFPDRFSARQFPNYSSELNVNALLLGDSALYLCASSFAGVGNEQFFGPGTRLTVL.

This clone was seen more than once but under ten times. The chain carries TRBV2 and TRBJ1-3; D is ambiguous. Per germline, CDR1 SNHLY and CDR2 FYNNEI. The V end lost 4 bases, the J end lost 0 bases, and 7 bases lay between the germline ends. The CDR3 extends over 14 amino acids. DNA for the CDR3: TGTGCCAGCAGTGTGAGGAGCTCTGGAAACACCATATATTTT. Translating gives CASSVRSSGNTIYF.

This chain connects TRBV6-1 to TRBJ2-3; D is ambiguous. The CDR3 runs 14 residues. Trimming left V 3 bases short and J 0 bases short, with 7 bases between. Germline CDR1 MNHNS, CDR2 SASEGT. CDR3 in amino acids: CASSDGFSTDTQYF. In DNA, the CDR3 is TGTGCCAGCAGTGACGGATTTAGCACAGATACGCAGTATTTT.